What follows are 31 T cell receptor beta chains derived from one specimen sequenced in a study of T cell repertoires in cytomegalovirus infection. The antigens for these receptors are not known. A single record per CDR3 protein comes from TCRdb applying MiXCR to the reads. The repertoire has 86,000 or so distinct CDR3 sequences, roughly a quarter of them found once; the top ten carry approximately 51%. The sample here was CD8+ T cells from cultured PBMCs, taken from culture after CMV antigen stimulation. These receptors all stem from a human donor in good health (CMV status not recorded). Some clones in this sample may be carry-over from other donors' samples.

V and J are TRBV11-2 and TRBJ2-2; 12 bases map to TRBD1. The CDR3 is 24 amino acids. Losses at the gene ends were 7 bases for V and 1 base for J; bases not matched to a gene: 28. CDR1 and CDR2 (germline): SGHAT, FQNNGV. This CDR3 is CASIFRRGDRGRSRGSENTGELFF. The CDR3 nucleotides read TGTGCCAGCATCTTTAGACGGGGGGACAGGGGGCGATCTCGTGGATCAGAGAACACCGGGGAGCTGTTTTTT.

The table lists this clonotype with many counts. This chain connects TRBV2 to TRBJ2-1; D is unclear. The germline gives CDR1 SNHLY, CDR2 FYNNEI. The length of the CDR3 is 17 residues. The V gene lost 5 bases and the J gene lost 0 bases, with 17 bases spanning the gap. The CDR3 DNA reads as TGTGCCAGCAGTTACCGATCGACTCCGAGCTCCTACAATGAGCAGTTCTTC. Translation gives CASSYRSTPSSYNEQFF.

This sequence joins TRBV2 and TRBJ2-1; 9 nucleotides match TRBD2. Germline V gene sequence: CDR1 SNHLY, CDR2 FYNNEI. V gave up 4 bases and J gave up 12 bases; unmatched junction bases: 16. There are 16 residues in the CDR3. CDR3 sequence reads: CASSASVASGKVGQFF. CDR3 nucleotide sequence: TGTGCCAGCAGTGCCTCGGTGGCTAGCGGGAAGGTAGGGCAGTTCTTC.

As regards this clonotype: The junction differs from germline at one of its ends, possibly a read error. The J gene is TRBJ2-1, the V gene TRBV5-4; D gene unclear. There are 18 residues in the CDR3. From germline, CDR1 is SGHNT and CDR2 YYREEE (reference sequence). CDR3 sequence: CASRLHWGRPSSYNEQFF. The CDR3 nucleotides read TGTGCCAGCCGCTTGCATTGGGGTCGCCCAAGCTCCTACAATGAGCAGTTCTTC.

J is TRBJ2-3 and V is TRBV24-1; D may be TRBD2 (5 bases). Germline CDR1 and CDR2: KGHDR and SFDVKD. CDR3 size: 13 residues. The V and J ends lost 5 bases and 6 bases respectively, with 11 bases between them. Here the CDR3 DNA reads TGTGCCACCAGTGGCCAAGCGGCGGATACGCAGTATTTT. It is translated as CATSGQAADTQYF.

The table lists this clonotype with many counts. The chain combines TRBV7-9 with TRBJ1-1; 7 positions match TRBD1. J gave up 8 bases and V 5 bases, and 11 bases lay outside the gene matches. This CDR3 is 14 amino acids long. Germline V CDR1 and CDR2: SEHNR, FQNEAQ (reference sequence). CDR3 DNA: TGTGCCAGCAGCGCGACCACAGGGGACCGGGAAGCTTTCTTT. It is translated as CASSATTGDREAFF.

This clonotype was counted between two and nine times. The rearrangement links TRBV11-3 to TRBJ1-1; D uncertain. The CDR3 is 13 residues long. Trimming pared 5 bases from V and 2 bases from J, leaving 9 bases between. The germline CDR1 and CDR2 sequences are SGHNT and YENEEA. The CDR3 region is CASSNGVNTEAFF. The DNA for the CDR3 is TGTGCCAGCAGCAACGGGGTTAACACTGAAGCTTTCTTT.

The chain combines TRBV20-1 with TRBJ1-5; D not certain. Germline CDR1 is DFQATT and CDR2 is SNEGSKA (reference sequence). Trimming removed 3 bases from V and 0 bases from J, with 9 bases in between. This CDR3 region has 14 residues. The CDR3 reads CSASGSFSNQPQHF. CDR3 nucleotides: TGCAGTGCTAGCGGAAGTTTTAGCAATCAGCCCCAGCATTTT.

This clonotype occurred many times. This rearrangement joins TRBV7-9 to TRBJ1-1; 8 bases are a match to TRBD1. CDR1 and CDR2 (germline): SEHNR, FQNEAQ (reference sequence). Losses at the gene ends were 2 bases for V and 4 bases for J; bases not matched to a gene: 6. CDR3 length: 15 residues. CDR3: CASSLSQGAATEAFF. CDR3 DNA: TGTGCCAGCAGCTTATCTCAGGGGGCGGCCACTGAAGCTTTCTTT. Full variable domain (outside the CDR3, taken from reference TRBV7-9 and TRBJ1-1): DTGVSQNPRHKITKRGQNVTFRCDPISEHNRLYWYRQTLGQGPEFLTYFQNEAQLEKSRLLSDRFSAERPKGSFSTLEIQRTEQGDSAMYLCASSLSQGAATEAFFGQGTRLTVV.

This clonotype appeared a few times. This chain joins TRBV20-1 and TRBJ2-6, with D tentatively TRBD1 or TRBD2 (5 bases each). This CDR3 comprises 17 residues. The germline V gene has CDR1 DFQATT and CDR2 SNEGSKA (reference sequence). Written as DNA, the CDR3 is TGCAGCGCCCGGGGCAGCCCTAATAGGTCTGGGGCCAACGTCCTGACTTTC. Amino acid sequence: CSARGSPNRSGANVLTF.

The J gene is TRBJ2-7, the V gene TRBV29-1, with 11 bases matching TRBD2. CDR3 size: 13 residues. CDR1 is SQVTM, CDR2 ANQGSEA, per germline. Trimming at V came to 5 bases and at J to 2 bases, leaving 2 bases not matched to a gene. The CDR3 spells CSVFSGGAYEQYF. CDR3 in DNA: TGCAGCGTTTTTAGCGGGGGGGCCTACGAGCAGTACTTC.

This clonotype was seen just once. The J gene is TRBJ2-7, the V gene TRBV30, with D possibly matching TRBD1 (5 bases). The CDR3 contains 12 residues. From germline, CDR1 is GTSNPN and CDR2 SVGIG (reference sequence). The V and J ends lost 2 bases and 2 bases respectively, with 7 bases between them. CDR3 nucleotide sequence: TGTGCCTGGAGTACAGGTCCCTACGAGCAGTACTTC. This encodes CAWSTGPYEQYF.

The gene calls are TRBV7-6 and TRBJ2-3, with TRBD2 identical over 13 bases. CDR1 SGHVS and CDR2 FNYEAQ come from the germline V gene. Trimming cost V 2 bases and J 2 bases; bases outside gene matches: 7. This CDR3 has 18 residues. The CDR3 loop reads CASSLLGTSGISTDTQYF. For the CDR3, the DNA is TGTGCCAGCAGCTTATTAGGGACTAGCGGGATCTCCACAGATACGCAGTATTTT.

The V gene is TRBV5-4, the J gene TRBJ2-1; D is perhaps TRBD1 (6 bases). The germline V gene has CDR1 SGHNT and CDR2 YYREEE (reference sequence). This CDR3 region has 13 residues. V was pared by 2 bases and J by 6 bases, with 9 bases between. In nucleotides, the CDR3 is TGTGCCAGCAGCTTCCTGACAGGCAATGAGCAGTTCTTC. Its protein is CASSFLTGNEQFF.

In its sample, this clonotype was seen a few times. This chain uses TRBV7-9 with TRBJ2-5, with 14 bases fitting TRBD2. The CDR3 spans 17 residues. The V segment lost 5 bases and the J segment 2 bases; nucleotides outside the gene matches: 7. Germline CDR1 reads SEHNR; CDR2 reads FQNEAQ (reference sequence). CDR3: CASSPGTSGSQQETQYF. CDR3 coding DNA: TGTGCCAGCAGCCCAGGGACTAGCGGGAGTCAGCAAGAGACCCAGTACTTC.

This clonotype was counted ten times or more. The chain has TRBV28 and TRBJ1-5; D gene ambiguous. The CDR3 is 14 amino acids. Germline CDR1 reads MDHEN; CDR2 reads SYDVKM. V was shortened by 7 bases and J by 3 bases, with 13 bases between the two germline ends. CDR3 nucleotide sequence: TGTGCCAGCACCCCCCGGGTCATCAATCAGCCCCAGCATTTT. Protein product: CASTPRVINQPQHF. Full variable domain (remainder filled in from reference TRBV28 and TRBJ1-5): DVKVTQSSRYLVKRTGEKVFLECVQDMDHENMFWYRQDPGLGLRLIYFSYDVKMKEKGDIPEGYSVSREKKERFSLILESASTNQTSMYLCASTPRVINQPQHFGDGTRLSIL.

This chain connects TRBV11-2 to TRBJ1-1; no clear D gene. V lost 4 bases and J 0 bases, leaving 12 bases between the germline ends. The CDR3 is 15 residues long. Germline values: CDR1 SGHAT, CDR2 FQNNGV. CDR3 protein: CASSSIPVMNTEAFF. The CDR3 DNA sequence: TGTGCCAGCAGCTCAATCCCAGTCATGAACACTGAAGCTTTCTTT.

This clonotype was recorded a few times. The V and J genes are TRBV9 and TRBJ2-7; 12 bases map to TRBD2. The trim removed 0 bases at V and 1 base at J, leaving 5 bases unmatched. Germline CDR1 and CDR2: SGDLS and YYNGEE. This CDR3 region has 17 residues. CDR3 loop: CASSVGDTSGRSYEQYF. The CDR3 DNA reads TGTGCCAGCAGCGTAGGGGATACTAGCGGGAGGTCCTACGAGCAGTACTTC.

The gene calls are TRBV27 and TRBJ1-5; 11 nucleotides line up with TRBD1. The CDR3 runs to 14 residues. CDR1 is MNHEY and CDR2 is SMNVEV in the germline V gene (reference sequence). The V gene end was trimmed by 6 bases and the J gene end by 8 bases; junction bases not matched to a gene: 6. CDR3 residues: CASSLGDRGKPQHF. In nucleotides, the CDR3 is TGTGCCAGCAGCTTGGGGGACAGGGGGAAGCCCCAGCATTTT.

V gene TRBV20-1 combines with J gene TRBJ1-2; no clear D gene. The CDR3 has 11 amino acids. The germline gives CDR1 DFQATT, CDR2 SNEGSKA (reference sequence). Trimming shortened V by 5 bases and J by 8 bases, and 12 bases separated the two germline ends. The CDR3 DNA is TGCAGTGCTTGGGATGGCTGGGGCTACACCTTC. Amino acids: CSAWDGWGYTF.

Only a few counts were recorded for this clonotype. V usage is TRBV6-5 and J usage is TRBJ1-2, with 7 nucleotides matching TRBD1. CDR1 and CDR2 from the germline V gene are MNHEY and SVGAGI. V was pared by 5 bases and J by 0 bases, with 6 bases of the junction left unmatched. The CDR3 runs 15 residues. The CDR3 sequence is CASSATGVSNYGYTF. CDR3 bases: TGTGCCAGCAGTGCTACAGGGGTGTCTAACTATGGCTACACCTTC.

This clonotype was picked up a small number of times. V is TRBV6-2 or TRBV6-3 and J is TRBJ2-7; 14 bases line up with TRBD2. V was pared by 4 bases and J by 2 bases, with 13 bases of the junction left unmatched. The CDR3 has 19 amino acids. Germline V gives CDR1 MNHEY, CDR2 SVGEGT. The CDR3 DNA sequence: TGTGCCAGCAGTTCTCTACCAGGACTAGCGGGAGGATTAACCTACGAGCAGTACTTC. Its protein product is CASSSLPGLAGGLTYEQYF.

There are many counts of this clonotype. The CDR3 nucleotides read TGTGCCAGCAGCTTAGCCCGGGACGGACGTGAAGCTTTCTTT. Translating it yields CASSLARDGREAFF. The chain combines TRBV7-8 with TRBJ1-1, with D possibly matching TRBD1 (5 bases). The CDR3 has 14 residues. The germline CDR1 and CDR2 sequences are SGHVS and FQNEAQ. Trimming removed 0 bases at V and 7 bases at J, with 12 bases between.

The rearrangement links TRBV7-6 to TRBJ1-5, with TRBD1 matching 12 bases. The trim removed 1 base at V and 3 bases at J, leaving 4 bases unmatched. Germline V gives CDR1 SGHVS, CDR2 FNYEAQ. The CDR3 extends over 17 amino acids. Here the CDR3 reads CASSLDRDRGHNQPQHF. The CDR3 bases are TGTGCCAGCAGCTTAGACAGGGACAGGGGGCACAATCAGCCCCAGCATTTT.

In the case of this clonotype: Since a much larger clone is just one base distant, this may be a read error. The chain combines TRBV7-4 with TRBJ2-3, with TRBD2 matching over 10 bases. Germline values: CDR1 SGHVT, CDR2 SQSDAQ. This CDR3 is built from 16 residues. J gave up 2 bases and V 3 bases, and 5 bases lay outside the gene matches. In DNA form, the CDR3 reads TGTGCCAGCAGCTTCAGACTAGCGGGCATCACAGATACGCAGTATTTT. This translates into CASSFRLAGITDTQYF.

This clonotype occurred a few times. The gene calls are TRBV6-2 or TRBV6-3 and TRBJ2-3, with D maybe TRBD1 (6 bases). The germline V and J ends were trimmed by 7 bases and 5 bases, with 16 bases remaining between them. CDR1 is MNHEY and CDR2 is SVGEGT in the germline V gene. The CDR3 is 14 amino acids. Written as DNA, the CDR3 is TGTGCCAGCACCCTACAGGGTCCCAAAGATACGCAGTATTTT. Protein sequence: CASTLQGPKDTQYF.

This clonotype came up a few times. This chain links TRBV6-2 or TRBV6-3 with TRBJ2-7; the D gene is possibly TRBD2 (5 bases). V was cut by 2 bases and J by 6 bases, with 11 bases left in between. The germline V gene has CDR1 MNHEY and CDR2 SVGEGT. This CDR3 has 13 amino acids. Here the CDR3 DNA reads TGTGCCAGCAGTTACCGGACGGGAACCGAGCAGTACTTC. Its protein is CASSYRTGTEQYF.

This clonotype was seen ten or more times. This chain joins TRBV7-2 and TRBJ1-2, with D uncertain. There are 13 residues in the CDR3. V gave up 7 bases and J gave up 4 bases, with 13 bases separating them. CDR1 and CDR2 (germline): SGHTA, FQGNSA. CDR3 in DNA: TGTGCCAGCACCGAGGAGGGATTCTATGGCTACACCTTC. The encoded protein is CASTEEGFYGYTF.

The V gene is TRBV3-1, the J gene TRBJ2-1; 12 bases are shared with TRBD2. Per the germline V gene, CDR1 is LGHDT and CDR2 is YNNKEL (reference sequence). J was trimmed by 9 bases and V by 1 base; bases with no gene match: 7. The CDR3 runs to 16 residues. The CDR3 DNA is TGTGCCAGCAGCCAAGTTTCTAGCGGGAGGGCCTCTGAGCAGTTCTTC. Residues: CASSQVSSGRASEQFF.

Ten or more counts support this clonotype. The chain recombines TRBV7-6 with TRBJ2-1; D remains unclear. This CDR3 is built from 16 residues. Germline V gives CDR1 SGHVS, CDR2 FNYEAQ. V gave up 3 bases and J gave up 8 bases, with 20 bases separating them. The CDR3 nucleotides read TGTGCCAGCAGCTTTTGGCCCTCCCTACTCGGACATGAGCAGTTCTTC. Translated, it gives CASSFWPSLLGHEQFF.

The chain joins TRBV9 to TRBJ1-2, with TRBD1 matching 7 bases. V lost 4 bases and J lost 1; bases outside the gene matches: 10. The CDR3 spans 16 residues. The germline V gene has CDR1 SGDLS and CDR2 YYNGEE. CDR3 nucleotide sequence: TGTGCCAGCAGCTCCCCACTCGGGACAGATAACTATGGCTACACCTTC. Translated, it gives CASSSPLGTDNYGYTF.